This T cell receptor (beta chain) is from a study of CD8+CD57+ T cells in acquired aplastic anemia (dated by TCRdb to 2016 to 2019). With regard to the full study: DNA extracted from sorted CD4+ and CD8+ cells had a mean of approximately 3.3 ug, with a range of roughly 0.18 to 27.4 ug. An average of approximately 10 million reads for CD4+ cells and approximately 12 million reads for CD8+ cells was obtained from healthy donor samples.

What the work shows at the level of the full study, not this receptor alone: About 29 CD8+ CDR3 sequences were found to be shared between patients and controls, but these sequences appeared to be highly expressed in patients and within the immunodominant clones of the patients. Patients and healthy controls showed no significant difference in CD8+ Simpson's diversity (P=0.060).

About this clonotype: This clone's antigen is unknown. Per-nucleotide qualities are absent, and no much larger clonotype sits a single base away.

The study deep-sequenced TCR repertoires of sorted CD4+ and CD8+ blood T cells from severe aplastic anemia patients and healthy subjects. Ficoll-Paque density gradient centrifugation was used to isolate peripheral blood mononuclear cells. CD4+ and CD8+ T cells were sorted by FACS or magnetic beads before DNA extraction. V is cut back by 4 bases and J by 6 bases, with 7 bases in the junction unmatched. The CDR3 sequence holds 15 residues, the cysteine and phenylalanine included. Only the CDR3 part of the read is kept: 45 bases, read in frame from the first base. CDR1 MNHEY and CDR2 SVGAGI were looked up in the germline V gene. TCR beta VDJ combination and CDR3 sequence profiling used genomic DNA as the template. An Illumina HiSeq 2000 was used for TCR repertoire sequencing. Processing in the source paper ran as follows. TRBV/TRBJ rearrangement plots, CDR3 size and DJ length profiles, and Simpson's diversity index were used to evaluate the repertoires. The most abundant DNA sequence in the deep sequencing data was taken as the immunodominant clone. CDR3 amino acid sequences were screened for sharing across subjects and compared with published repertoires and the VDJdb database. TCRdb reanalyzed the raw reads on its own, using fastp at Q25 for trimming and MiXCR for clone calling, and kept in-frame beta chains. Records with the same CDR3 protein are collapsed into one entry carrying the most frequent genes and DNA. The V and J calls and clone size come from TCRdb's table, not from the authors' own analysis. The sample table holds some 220,000 distinct CDR3 sequences, of which about a third were seen once. The top ten clonotypes cover 0.9% to 1.2% of the sample.

This chain is built from TRBV6-5 and TRBJ2-1, and 9 bases in between align with TRBD1. Sequences were obtained from sorted CD4+, CD8+, or CD8+CD57+ T cells (not recorded which) from PBMCs. This receptor was taken from a human donor in good health, serving as a control. The base sequence is TGTGCCAGCAGTTTCCGACCGGACAGGGGCAATGAGCAGTTCTTC. It codes for CASSFRPDRGNEQFF.